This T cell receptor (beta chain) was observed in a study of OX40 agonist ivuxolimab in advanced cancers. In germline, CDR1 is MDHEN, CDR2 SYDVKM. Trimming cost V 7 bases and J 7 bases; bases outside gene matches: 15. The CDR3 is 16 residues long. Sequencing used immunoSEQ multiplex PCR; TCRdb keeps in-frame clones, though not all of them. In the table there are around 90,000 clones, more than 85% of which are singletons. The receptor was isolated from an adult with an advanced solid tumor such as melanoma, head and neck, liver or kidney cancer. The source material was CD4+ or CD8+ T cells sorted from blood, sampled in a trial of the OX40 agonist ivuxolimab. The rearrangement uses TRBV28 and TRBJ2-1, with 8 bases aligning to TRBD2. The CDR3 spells CASTSSEASGFNEQFF. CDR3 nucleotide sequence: TGTGCCAGCACGTCTAGCGAGGCTAGCGGGTTTAATGAGCAGTTCTTC.